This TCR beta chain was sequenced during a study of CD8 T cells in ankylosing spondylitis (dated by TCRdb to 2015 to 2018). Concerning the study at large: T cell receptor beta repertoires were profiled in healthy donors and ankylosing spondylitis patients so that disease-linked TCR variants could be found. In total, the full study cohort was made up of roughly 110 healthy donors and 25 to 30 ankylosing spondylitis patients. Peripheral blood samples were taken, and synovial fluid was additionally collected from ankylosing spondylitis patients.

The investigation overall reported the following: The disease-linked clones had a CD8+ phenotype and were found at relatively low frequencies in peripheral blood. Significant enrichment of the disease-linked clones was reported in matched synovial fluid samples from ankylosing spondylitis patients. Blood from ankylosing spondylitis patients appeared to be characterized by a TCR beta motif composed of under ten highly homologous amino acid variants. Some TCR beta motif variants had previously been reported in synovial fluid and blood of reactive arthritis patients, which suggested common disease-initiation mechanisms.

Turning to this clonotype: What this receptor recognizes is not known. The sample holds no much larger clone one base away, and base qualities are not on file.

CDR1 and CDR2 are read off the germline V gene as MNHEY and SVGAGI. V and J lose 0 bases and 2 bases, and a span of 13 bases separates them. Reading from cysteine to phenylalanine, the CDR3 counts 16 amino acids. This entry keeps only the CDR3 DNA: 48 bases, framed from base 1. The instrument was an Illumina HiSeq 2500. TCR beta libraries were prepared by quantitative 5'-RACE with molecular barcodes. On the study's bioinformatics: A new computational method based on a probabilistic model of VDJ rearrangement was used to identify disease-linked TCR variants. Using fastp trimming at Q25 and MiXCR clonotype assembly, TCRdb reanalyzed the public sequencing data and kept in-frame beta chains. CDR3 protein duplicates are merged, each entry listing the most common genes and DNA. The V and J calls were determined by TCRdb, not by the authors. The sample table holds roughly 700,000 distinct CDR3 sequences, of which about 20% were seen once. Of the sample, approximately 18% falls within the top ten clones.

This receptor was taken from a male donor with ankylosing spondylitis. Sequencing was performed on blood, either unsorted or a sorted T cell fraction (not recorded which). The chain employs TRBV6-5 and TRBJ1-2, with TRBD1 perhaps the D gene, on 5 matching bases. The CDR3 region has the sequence CASSYSDTGANYGYTF. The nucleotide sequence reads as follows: TGTGCCAGCAGTTACTCGGATACAGGAGCCAACTATGGCTACACCTTC.